The sequence of this T cell receptor beta chain was determined in a study of cytomegalovirus exposure and HLA in healthy donors. V lost 0 bases and J 4 bases, leaving 11 bases between the germline ends. Looked up from germline, CDR1 is LNHNV and CDR2 is YYDKDF (reference sequence). The CDR3 consists of 15 residues. General study points: In a later analysis, specific HLA alleles were associated with 15,000 to 20,000 TCR beta sequences at a 0.05 false discovery rate.

The study ran its PCR with 60 Vbeta and 13 Jbeta primers. The protocol was immunoSEQ multiplex PCR, while the TCRdb copy is restricted to in-frame clones and leaves out a portion. The profile shows approximately 120,000 clones, around 78% of them singletons. Remarks on this clone: The antigen is not known.

This sequence was found in a middle-aged man in good health and CMV-seronegative. This rearrangement joins TRBV15 to TRBJ2-3, with a possible D match to TRBD2 (7 bases). The sequenced material came from PBMCs. CDR3 nucleotides: TGTGCCACCAGCAGAGATCGGCGGGGGCCAGATACGCAGTATTTT. Protein sequence: CATSRDRRGPDTQYF.